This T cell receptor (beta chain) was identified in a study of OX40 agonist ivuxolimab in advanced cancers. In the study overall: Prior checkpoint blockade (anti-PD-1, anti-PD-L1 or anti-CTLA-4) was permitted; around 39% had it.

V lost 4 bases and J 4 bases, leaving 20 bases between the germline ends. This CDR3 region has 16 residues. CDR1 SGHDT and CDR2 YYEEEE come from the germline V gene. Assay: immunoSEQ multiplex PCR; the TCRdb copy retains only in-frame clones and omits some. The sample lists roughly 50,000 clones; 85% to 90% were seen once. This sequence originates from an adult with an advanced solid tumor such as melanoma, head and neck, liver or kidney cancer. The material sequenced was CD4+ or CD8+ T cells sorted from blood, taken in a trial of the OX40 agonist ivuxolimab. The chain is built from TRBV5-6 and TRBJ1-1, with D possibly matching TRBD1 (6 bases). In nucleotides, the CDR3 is TGTGCCAGCAGCGCTTTACAGGGCTGGAGACCCACTGAAGCTTTCTTT. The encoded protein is CASSALQGWRPTEAFF.